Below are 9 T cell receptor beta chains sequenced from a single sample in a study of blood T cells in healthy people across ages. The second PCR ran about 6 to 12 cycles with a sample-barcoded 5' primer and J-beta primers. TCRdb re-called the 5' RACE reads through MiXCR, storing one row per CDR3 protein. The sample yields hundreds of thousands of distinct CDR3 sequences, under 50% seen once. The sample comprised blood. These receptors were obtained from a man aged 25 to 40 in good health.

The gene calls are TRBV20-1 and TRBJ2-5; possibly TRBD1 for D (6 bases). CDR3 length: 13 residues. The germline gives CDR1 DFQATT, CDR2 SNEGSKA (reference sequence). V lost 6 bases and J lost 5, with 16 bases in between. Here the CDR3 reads CSARGRTRETQYF. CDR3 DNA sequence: TGCAGTGCCAGGGGCCGAACCAGGGAGACCCAGTACTTC.

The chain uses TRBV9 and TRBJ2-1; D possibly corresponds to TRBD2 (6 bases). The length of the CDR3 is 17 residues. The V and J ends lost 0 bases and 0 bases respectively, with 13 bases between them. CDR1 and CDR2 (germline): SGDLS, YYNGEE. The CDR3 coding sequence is TGTGCCAGCAGCGTAGCAGGTAGCGGAAGCTCCTACAATGAGCAGTTCTTC. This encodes CASSVAGSGSSYNEQFF. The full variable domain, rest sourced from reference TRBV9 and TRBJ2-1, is DSGVTQTPKHLITATGQRVTLRCSPRSGDLSVYWYQQSLDQGLQFLIQYYNGEERAKGNILERFSAQQFPDLHSELNLSSLELGDSALYFCASSVAGSGSSYNEQFFGPGTRLTVL.

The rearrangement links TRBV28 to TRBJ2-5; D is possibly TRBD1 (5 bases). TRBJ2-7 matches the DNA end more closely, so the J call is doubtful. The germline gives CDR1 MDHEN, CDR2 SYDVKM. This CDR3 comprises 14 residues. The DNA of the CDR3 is TGTGCCAGCAGTTTCGCCAGACAGCACGGCGAGCAGTACTTC. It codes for CASSFARQHGEQYF.

This chain's CDR3 is CASSWGDKPSYEQYF. CDR3 coding DNA: TGCGCCAGCAGCTGGGGGGACAAACCTTCCTACGAGCAGTACTTC. This chain joins TRBV5-1 and TRBJ2-7, with D possibly called TRBD1 or TRBD2 (6 bases each). The CDR3 extends over 15 amino acids. Trimming stripped 3 bases from V and 1 base from J, with 14 bases between. Germline CDR1 is SGHRS and CDR2 is YFSETQ.

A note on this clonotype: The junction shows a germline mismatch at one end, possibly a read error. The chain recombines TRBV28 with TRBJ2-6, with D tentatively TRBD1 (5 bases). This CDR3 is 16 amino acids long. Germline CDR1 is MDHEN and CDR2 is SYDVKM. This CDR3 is CASSQLSFSGANVPTF. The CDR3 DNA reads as TGTGCCAGCAGTCAGCTTAGTTTCTCTGGGGCCAACGTCCCGACTTTC.

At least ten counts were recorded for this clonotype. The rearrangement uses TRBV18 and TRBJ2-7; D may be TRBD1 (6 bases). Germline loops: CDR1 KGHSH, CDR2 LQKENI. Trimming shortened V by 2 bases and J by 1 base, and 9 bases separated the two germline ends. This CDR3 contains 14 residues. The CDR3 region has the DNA TGTGCCAGCTCACCAAGCGGACAGTCCTACGAGCAGTACTTC. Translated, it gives CASSPSGQSYEQYF.

The CDR3, as DNA: TGTGCCAGCAGAGATAGCGGCAAAACCTCCAGGAGCTCCTACAATGAGCAGTTCTTC. It codes for CASRDSGKTSRSSYNEQFF. The V and J genes are TRBV27 and TRBJ2-1; tentative D call: TRBD2 (6 bases). The V gene's germline CDR1 is MNHEY and CDR2 SMNVEV (reference sequence). The CDR3 has 19 residues. V lost 6 bases to trimming and J lost 0 bases, with 24 bases between them.

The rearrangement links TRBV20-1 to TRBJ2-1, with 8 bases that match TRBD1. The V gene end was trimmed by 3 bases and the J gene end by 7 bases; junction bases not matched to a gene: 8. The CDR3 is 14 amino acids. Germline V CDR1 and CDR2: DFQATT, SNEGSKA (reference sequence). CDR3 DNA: TGCAGTGCTAGTCGCAGGGGGCGCAATAATGAGCAGTTCTTC. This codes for CSASRRGRNNEQFF.

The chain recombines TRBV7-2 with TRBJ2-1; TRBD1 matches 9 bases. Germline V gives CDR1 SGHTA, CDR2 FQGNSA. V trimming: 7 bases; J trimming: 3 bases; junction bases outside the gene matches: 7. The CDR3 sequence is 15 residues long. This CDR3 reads CASTPGQGGYNEQFF. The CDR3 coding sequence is TGTGCCAGCACACCGGGACAGGGTGGCTACAATGAGCAGTTCTTC. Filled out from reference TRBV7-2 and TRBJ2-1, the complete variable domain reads GAGVSQSPSNKVTEKGKDVELRCDPISGHTALYWYRQSLGQGLEFLIYFQGNSAPDKSGLPSDRFSAERTGGSVSTLTIQRTQQEDSAVYLCASTPGQGGYNEQFFGPGTRLTVL.